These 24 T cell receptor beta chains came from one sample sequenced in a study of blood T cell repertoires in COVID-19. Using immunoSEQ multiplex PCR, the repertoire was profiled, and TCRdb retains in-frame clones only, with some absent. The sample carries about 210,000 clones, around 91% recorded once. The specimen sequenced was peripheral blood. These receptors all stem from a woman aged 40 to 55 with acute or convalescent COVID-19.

CDR3 region: CASSFRGAEAFF. The CDR3 DNA follows: TGTGCCAGCAGTTTCAGGGGAGCTGAAGCTTTCTTT. This chain connects TRBV12-3 or TRBV12-4 to TRBJ1-1, with a possible D match to TRBD1 (6 bases). Deletions cut 3 bases from V and 6 bases from J, with 8 bases between. The CDR3 is 12 amino acids.

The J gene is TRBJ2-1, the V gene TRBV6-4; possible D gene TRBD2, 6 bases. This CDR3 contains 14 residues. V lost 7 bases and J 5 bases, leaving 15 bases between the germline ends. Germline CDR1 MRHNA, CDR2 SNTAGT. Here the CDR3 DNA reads TGTGCCAGCACTGTAGAGTGGGGGGACAATGAGCAGTTCTTC. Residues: CASTVEWGDNEQFF.

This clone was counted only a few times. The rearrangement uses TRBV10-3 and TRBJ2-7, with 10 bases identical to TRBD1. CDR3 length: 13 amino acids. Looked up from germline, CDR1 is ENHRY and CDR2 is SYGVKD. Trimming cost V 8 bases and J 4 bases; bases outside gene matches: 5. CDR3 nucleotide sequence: TGTGCCATCCGATCGGGACAGGGGTACGAGCAGTACGTC. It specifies CAIRSGQGYEQYV.

This CDR3 reads CASSSGQGEQFF. The CDR3 DNA is TGTGCCAGCAGCAGCGGACAGGGGGAGCAGTTCTTC. This chain joins TRBV7-3 and TRBJ2-1, with 9 bases identical to TRBD1. CDR3 length equals 12 residues. V shed 5 bases and J 10 bases; nucleotides not matched to a gene: 3. Germline lookup yields CDR1 SGHTA and CDR2 FQGTGA.

In DNA, the CDR3 is TGCGCCAGCAGTCCAAGGGACAGGGCAGATACGCAGTATTTT. This codes for CASSPRDRADTQYF. This sequence joins TRBV4-1 and TRBJ2-3; 9 bases match TRBD1. Germline V gene sequence: CDR1 MGHRA, CDR2 YSYEKL. Trimming at V came to 6 bases and at J to 4 bases, leaving 5 bases not matched to a gene. The CDR3 is 14 residues long.

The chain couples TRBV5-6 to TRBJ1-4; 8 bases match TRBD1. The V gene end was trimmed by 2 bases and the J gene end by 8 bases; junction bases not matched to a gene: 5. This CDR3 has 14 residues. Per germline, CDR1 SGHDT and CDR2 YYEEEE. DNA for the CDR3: TGTGCCAGCAGCTTCAGGGGGCGAGGGGAAAAACTGTTTTTT. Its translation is CASSFRGRGEKLFF.

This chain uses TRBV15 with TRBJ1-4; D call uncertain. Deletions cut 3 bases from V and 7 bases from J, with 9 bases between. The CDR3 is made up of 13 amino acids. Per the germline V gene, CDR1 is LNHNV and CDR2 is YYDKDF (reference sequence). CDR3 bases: TGTGCCACCAGCAGGACTAGCGCTGAAAAACTGTTTTTT. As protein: CATSRTSAEKLFF.

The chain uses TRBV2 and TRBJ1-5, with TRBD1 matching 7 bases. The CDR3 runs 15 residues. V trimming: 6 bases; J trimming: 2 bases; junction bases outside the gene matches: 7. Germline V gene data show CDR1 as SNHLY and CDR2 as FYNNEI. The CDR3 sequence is CASSLTGLGNQPQHF. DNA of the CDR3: TGTGCCAGCAGCCTGACAGGGCTGGGCAATCAGCCCCAGCATTTT.

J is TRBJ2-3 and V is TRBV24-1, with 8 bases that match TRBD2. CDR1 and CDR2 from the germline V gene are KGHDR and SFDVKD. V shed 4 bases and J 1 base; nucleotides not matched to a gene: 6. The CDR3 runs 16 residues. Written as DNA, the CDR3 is TGTGCCACCAGTGAGGAGCGGGGGTACGGCACAGATACGCAGTATTTT. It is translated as CATSEERGYGTDTQYF.

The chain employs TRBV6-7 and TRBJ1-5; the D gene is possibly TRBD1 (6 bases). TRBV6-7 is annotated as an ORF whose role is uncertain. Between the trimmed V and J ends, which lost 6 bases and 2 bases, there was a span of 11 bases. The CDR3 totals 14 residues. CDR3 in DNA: TGTGCCAGCAGCAAAGGGGGAGGCAATCAGCCCCAGCATTTT. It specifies CASSKGGGNQPQHF.

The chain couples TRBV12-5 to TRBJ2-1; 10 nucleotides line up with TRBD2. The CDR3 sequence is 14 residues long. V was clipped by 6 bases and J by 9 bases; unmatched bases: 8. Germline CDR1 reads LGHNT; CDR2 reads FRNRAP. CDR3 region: CASGQAGGRSEQFF. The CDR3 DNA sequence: TGTGCTAGTGGCCAAGCGGGGGGGCGGAGTGAGCAGTTCTTC.

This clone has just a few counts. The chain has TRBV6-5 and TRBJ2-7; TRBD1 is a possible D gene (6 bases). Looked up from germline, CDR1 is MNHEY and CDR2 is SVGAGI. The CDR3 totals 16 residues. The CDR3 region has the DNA TGTGCCAGCAGTTACGCTTCCGGGACAATCCCGCAATGGGGAGACGTC. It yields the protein CASSYASGTIPQWGDV.

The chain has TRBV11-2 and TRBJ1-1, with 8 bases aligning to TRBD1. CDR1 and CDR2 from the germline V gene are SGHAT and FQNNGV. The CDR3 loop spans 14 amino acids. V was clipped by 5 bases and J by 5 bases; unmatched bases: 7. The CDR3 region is CASSRTGLATEAFF. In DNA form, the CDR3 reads TGTGCCAGCAGCCGGACAGGGTTGGCGACTGAAGCTTTCTTT.

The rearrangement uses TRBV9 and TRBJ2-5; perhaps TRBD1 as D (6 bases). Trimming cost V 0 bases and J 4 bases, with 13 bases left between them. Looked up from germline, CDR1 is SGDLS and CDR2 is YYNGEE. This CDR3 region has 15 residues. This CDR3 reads CASSVAQGIRETQYF. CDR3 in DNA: TGTGCCAGCAGCGTAGCGCAGGGGATAAGAGAGACCCAGTACTTC.

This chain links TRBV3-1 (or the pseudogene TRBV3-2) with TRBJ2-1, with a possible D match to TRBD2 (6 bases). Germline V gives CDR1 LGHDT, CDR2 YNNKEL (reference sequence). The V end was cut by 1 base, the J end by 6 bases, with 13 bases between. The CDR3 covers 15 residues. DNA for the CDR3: TGTGCCAGCAGCCAAGGCAGACTAGAGGGCAATGAGCAGTTCTTC. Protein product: CASSQGRLEGNEQFF.

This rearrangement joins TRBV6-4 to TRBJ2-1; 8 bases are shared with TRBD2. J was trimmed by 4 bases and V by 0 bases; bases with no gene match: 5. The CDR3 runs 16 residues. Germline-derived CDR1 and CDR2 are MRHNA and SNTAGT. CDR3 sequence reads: CASSDSRGGLYNEQFF. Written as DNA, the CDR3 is TGTGCCAGCAGTGACTCACGCGGGGGGCTTTACAATGAGCAGTTCTTC.

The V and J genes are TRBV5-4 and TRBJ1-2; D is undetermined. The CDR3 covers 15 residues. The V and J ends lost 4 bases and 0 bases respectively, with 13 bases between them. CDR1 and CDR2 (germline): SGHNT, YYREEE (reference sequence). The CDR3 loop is CASSIPGETNYGYTF. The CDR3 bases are TGTGCCAGCAGCATCCCCGGGGAGACTAACTATGGCTACACCTTC.

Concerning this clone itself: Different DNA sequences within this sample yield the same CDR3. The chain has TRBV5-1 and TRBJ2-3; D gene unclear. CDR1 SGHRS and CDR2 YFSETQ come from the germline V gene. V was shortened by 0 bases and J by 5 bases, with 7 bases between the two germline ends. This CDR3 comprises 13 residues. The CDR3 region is CASSLEPRDTQYF. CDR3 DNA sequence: TGCGCCAGCAGCTTGGAACCGCGAGATACGCAGTATTTT.

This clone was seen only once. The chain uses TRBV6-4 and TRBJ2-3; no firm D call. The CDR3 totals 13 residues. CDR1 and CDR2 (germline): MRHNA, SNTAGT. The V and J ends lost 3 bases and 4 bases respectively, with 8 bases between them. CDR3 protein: CASSEFEADTQYF. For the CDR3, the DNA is TGTGCCAGCAGTGAATTTGAGGCAGATACGCAGTATTTT.

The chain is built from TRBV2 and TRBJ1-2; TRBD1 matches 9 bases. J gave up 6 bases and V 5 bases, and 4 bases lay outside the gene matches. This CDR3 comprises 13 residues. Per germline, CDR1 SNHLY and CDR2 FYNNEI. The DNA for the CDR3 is TGTGCCAGCAGTCGGGACAGGGAGAATGGCTACACCTTC. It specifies CASSRDRENGYTF.

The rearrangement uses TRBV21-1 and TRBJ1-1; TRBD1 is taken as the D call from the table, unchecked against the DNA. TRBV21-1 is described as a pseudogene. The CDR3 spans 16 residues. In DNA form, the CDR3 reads TGTGCCAGCAGCAAAACAGAGGACAGACAGAACACTGAAGCTTTCTTT. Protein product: CASSKTEDRQNTEAFF.

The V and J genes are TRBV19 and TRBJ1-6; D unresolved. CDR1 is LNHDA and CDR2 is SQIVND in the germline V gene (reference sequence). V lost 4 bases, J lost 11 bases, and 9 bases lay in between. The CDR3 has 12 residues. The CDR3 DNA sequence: TGTGCCAGTAGTACCGGGATGGCACCCCTCCACTTT. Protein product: CASSTGMAPLHF.

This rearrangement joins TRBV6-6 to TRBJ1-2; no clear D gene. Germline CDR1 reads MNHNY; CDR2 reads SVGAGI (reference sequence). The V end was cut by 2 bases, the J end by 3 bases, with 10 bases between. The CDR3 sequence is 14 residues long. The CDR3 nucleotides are TGTGCCAGCAGTTACACCCAAGGAGACTATGGCTACACCTTC. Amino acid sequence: CASSYTQGDYGYTF.

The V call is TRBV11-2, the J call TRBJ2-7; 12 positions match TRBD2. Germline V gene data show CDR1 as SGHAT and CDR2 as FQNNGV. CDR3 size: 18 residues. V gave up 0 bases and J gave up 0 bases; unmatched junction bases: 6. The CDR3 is CASSLDTSGGTHSYEQYV. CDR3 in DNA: TGTGCCAGCAGCTTAGATACTAGCGGGGGGACTCACTCCTACGAGCAGTACGTC.